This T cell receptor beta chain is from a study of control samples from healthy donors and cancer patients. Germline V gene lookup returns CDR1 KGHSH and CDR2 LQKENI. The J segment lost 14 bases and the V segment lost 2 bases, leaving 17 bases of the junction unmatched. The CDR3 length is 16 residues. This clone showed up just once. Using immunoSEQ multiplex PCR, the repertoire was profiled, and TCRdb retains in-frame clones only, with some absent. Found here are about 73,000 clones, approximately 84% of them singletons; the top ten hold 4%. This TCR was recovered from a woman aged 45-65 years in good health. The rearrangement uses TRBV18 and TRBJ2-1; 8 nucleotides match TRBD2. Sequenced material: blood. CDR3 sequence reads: CASSPGAASGPRGEFF. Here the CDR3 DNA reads TGTGCCAGCTCACCAGGAGCGGCTAGCGGGCCCCGTGGGGAGTTCTTC.